Sequencing of this T cell receptor beta chain was carried out in a study of CD8+ T cells in alopecia areata. In each case, RNA was isolated and then reverse transcribed into cDNA as the sequencing template. Repertoires were generated with immunoSEQ multiplex PCR, while TCRdb's copy carries only in-frame clones and drops some. The table has roughly 64,000 clones, 44% seen once. This clone occurred a few times. Other DNA sequences in this sample translate to the same CDR3. Trimming left V 0 bases short and J 6 bases short, with 6 bases between. The CDR3 has 13 residues. Looked up from germline, CDR1 is MNHEY and CDR2 is SMNVEV (reference sequence).

Sample: NKG2D-low CD8+ T cells sorted from blood. The gene calls are TRBV27 and TRBJ2-1, with D possibly TRBD1 on 5 matching bases. This clonotype originated in a human donor with alopecia areata. Written as DNA, the CDR3 is TGTGCCAGCAGTTTATCCACAGGCAATGAGCAGTTCTTC. Protein product: CASSLSTGNEQFF.